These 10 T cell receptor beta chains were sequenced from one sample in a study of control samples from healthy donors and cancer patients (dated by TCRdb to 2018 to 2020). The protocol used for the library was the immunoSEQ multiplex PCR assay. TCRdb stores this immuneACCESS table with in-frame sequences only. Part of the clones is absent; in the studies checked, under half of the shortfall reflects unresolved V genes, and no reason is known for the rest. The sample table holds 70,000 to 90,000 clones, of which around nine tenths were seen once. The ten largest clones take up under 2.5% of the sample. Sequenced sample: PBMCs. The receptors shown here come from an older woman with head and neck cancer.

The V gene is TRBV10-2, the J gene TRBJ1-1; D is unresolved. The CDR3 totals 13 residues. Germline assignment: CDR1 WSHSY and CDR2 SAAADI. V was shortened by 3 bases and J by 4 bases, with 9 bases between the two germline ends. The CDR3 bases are TGCGCCAGCAGTGAACTGGGTGTCACTGAAGCTTTCTTT. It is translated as CASSELGVTEAFF.

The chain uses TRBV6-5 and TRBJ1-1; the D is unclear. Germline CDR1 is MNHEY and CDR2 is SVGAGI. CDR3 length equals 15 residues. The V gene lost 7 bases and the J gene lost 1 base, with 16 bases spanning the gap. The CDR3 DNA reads TGTGCCAGCATGGCGCAGCCTTCTGGGAACACTGAAGCTTTCTTT. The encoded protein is CASMAQPSGNTEAFF.

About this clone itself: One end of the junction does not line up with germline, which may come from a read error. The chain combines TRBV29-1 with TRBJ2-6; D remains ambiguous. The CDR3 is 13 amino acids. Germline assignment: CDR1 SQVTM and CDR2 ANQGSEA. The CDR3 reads CSAEASGANVLTF. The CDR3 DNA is TGCAGCGCTGAAGCCTCTGGGGCCAACGTCCTGACTTTC.

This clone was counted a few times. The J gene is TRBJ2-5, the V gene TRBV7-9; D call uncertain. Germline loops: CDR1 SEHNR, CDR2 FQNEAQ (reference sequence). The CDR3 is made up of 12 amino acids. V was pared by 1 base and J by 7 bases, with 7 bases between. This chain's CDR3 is CASSLVPGTQYF. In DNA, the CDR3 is TGTGCCAGCAGCTTAGTTCCGGGGACCCAGTACTTC.

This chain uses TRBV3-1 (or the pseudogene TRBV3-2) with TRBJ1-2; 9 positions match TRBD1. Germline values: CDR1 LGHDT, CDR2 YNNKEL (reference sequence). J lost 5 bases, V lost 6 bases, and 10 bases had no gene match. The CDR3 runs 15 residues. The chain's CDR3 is CASSPQGADPYGYTF. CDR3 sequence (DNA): TGTGCCAGCAGTCCACAGGGGGCGGACCCTTATGGCTACACCTTC.

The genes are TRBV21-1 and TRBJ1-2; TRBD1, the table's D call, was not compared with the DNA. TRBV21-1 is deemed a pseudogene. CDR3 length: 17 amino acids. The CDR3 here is CASSNFPDHGKGACNTF. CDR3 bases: TGTGCCAGCAGCAACTTCCCCGACCACGGAAAGGGGGCATGTAACACCTTC.

The CDR3 nucleotides read TGTGCCAGCAGTGAAGCGGGGCCCGAGCAGTACTTC. Translation gives CASSEAGPEQYF. The chain uses TRBV6-1 and TRBJ2-7; TRBD1 might be the D (5 bases). The CDR3 spans 12 residues. V was cut by 0 bases and J by 6 bases, with 6 bases left in between. CDR1 is MNHNS, CDR2 SASEGT, per germline.

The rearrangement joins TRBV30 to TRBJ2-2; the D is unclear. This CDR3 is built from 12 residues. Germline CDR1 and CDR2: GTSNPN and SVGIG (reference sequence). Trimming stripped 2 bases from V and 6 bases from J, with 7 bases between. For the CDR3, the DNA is TGTGCCTGGAGTAAACAGTCCGGGGAGCTGTTTTTT. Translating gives CAWSKQSGELFF. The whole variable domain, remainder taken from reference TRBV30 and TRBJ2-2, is SQTIHQWPATLVQPVGSPLSLECTVEGTSNPNLYWYRQAAGRGLQLLFYSVGIGQISSEVPQNLSASRPQDRQFILSSKKLLLSDSGFYLCAWSKQSGELFFGEGSRLTVL.

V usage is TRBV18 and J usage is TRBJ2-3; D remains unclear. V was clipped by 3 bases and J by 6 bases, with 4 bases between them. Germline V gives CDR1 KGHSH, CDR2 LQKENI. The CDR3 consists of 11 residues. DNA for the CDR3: TGTGCCAGCTCACCGATGGATACGCAGTATTTT. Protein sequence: CASSPMDTQYF.

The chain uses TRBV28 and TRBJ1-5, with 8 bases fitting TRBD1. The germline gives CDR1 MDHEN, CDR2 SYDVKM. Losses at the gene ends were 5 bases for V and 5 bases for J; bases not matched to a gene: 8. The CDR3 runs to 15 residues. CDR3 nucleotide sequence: TGTGCCAGCAGTATCCCAGGGGGCAAGGATCAGCCCCAGCATTTT. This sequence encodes CASSIPGGKDQPQHF.